This TCR beta chain was retrieved from a study of radiotherapy plus CTLA-4 blockade in lung cancer. For the study at large: Disease control was seen in 30% to 35% of patients, objective responses in approximately 19%.

Chemo-refractory metastatic non-small-cell lung cancer patients underwent focal radiation alongside CTLA-4 blockade with ipilimumab. The protocol was immunoSEQ multiplex PCR, while the TCRdb copy is restricted to in-frame clones and leaves out a portion. Here the sample spans about 98,000 clones, 85% to 90% being singletons. As for this clone: Antigen: not known.

Germline trimming cut 9 bases from V and 6 bases from J; bases unmatched to any gene: 17. There are 16 residues in the CDR3. Germline V lookup: CDR1 MNHNY, CDR2 SVGAGI (reference sequence). Findings of the study overall: Early shifts in blood T cell clones, with interferon-beta, reportedly predicted response best. Peripheral blood showed expansion of tumor-derived TCR clones after radiotherapy and ipilimumab.

The clonotype originates from a human donor with non-small cell lung cancer that progressed on radiotherapy plus ipilimumab. The chain is built from TRBV6-6 and TRBJ2-1, with TRBD2 matching 7 bases. This specimen consisted of peripheral blood, obtained from a patient treated with radiotherapy plus ipilimumab. The DNA for the CDR3 is TGTGCCAGTGTTCAAGGGGCGGCGGGAGTCTTCAATGAGCAGTTCTTC. Translated: CASVQGAAGVFNEQFF.